Listed here is a single T cell receptor (beta chain). Its antigen is as yet unknown. The germline V gene encodes CDR1 SGHRS and CDR2 YFSETQ. The CDR3 has 14 amino acids. Trimming removed 4 bases from V and 0 bases from J, with 9 bases in between. MiXCR, applied by TCRdb to the reads, yields one record per CDR3 protein. The data hold a few hundred thousand distinct CDR3 sequences, with approximately 9% observed a single time. This record comes from a study of T cell repertoires in cytomegalovirus infection. Findings of the study overall: The study found HLA-C-restricted CMV-specific TCR beta clonotypes dominating the ex vivo response.

This clonotype was obtained from a human donor in good health (CMV status not recorded). Some clones in this sample may be carry-over from other donors' samples. V gene TRBV5-1 combines with J gene TRBJ2-3; D possibly corresponds to TRBD2 (5 bases). The sequenced material came from PBMCs. The CDR3 sequence: CASSATRSTDTQYF. The CDR3 nucleotides are TGCGCCAGCAGCGCCACTAGAAGCACAGATACGCAGTATTTT. Variable domain in full (rest from reference TRBV5-1 and TRBJ2-3): KAGVTQTPRYLIKTRGQQVTLSCSPISGHRSVSWYQQTPGQGLQFLFEYFSETQRNKGNFPGRFSGRQFSNSRSEMNVSTLELGDSALYLCASSATRSTDTQYFGPGTRLTVL.